The present T cell receptor beta chain was sequenced within a study of control samples from healthy donors and cancer patients. Sequencing used immunoSEQ multiplex PCR; TCRdb keeps in-frame clones, though not all of them. The sample has over 150,000 clones; roughly 92% are singletons. The CDR3 spans 14 residues. Germline V CDR1 and CDR2: LGHNA, YNFKEQ. With V trimmed by 7 bases and J by 4 bases, 6 bases remained unmatched. The V and J genes are TRBV4-2 and TRBJ2-3; 9 bases are a match to TRBD2. Source material: blood. The clonotype comes from a woman under 30 in good health. The CDR3 nucleotides are TGTGCCAGCAAGGCGGGAGGGGAGGCAGATACGCAGTATTTT. Translation: CASKAGGEADTQYF.